This T cell receptor beta chain comes out of a study of OX40 agonist ivuxolimab in advanced cancers. Study-wide context: Patients were dosed with the agonistic anti-OX40 (CD134) antibody ivuxolimab. Patients received intravenous ivuxolimab every 2 weeks at 0.01 to 10 mg/kg.

Sequencing used immunoSEQ multiplex PCR; TCRdb keeps in-frame clones, though not all of them. The repertoire holds roughly 80,000 clones, with 90% as singletons. The CDR3 extends over 15 amino acids. V was trimmed by 5 bases and J by 4 bases, leaving 17 bases between them. Germline loops: CDR1 SNHLY, CDR2 FYNNEI. Overall study findings and caveats: At 0.1 to 3.0 mg/kg, CD4+ and CD8+ blood T cells expanded clonally by week 6.

Regarding this clone: The antigen remains undetermined.

This TCR came from an adult with an advanced solid tumor such as melanoma, head and neck, liver or kidney cancer. The V and J genes are TRBV2 and TRBJ1-1; tentative D call: TRBD1 (5 bases). The specimen was CD4+ or CD8+ T cells sorted from blood, collected in a trial of the OX40 agonist ivuxolimab. Here the CDR3 reads CASSRLAGGGTEAFF. The DNA for the CDR3 is TGTGCCAGCAGTCGTTTGGCGGGGGGGGGCACTGAAGCTTTCTTT.